Only one count was recorded for the clone carrying this TCR beta chain. This sample stems from a study of monozygotic twins with cystic fibrosis. Study-level background: Around 3 micrograms of fragmented DNA underwent approximately 15 PCR cycles for library preparation.

CDR1 is SGHVS, CDR2 FNYEAQ, per germline. The ends were cut back, 5 bases at V and 4 bases at J, with 17 bases in the middle. The CDR3 consists of 15 residues. Clones were read by immunoSEQ multiplex PCR, and TCRdb kept only the in-frame ones, dropping some. This table has almost 20,000 clones, about 89% appearing once. This sequence originates from a girl aged 2 to 9 with cystic fibrosis. This chain links TRBV7-6 with TRBJ1-1, with D perhaps matching TRBD1 (6 bases). The specimen was blood. The chain's CDR3 is CASSTRGLGGTEAFF. The CDR3 nucleotides read TGTGCCAGCAGCACGCGGGGGCTTGGGGGCACTGAAGCTTTCTTT.